This entry features one T cell receptor (beta chain) sequence. What it binds is not known. These data belong to a study of shared clonotypes between healthy human individuals. Study overall: CD8 memory received one plate per donor, CD8 naive two, CD4 memory three and CD4 naive three. Study-level points and caveats: Blood alone was sampled, and tissue repertoires likely differ. A handful of donors shared around 5% of their naive CD4 clonotypes.

Original analysis: Sequence data from immunoSEQ were junction-only and lacked quality scores; consequently, filtering differed. The table came from immunoSEQ multiplex PCR; TCRdb's copy has only in-frame clones and leaves some out. V and J calls and clone size come straight from that table; D and trimming were deduced from the DNA. The repertoire holds 1 million to 1.3 million clones, with around three quarters as singletons. Sequenced: memory CD4+ T cells from PBMCs. The subset was: CD45RA-negative fraction. The receptor's source is a man aged 18 to 30 in good health. Some clones in this sample may be carry-over from other donors' samples.

The DNA for the CDR3 is TGCAGTGCTAGAGGGACAGGGCCCCAGCATTTT. Translating gives CSARGTGPQHF. This chain connects TRBV20-1 to TRBJ1-5, with 7 positions matching TRBD1. There are 11 residues in the CDR3. Trimming at V came to 1 base and at J to 9 bases, leaving 0 bases not matched to a gene. Germline CDR1 reads DFQATT; CDR2 reads SNEGSKA (reference sequence).